Below are 21 T cell receptor beta chains sequenced from a single sample in a study of blood T cell repertoires in COVID-19. Some clones are missing from TCRdb's copy, which holds only in-frame ones; the method was immunoSEQ multiplex PCR. The table shows over 250,000 clones, with just over 90% occurring only once. Sequenced: peripheral blood. The receptors here all came from a woman in her twenties or thirties with COVID-19, enrolled during active disease.

The J gene is TRBJ2-3, the V gene TRBV15; D is unclear. Germline V CDR1 and CDR2: LNHNV, YYDKDF (reference sequence). The V gene lost 3 bases and the J gene lost 2 bases, with 12 bases spanning the gap. The CDR3 length is 15 residues. Here the CDR3 DNA reads TGTGCCACCAGCAGCCGGGTCTTAACCACAGATACGCAGTATTTT. This translates into CATSSRVLTTDTQYF.

This chain uses TRBV30 with TRBJ1-2, with D possibly being TRBD1 (5 bases). This CDR3 spans 12 amino acids. Germline values: CDR1 GTSNPN, CDR2 SVGIG (reference sequence). V lost 3 bases and J lost 8, with 13 bases in between. CDR3 sequence: CAWRSRVYGYTF. As DNA, the CDR3 is TGTGCCTGGAGAAGCAGGGTGTACGGCTACACCTTC. Full variable domain (rest looked up from reference TRBV30 and TRBJ1-2): SQTIHQWPATLVQPVGSPLSLECTVEGTSNPNLYWYRQAAGRGLQLLFYSVGIGQISSEVPQNLSASRPQDRQFILSSKKLLLSDSGFYLCAWRSRVYGYTFGSGTRLTVV.

The chain has TRBV18 and TRBJ1-1, with D uncertain. Trimming cost V 0 bases and J 2 bases, with 7 bases left between them. This CDR3 region has 14 residues. The V gene's germline CDR1 is KGHSH and CDR2 LQKENI. The CDR3 nucleotides read TGTGCCAGCTCACCACCCGAGGGAAACACTGAAGCTTTCTTT. It codes for CASSPPEGNTEAFF.

Only one count was recorded for this clone. The chain carries TRBV5-1 and TRBJ2-3, with 10 positions matching TRBD2. V shed 4 bases, J shed 2 bases, and the junction held 7 bases outside the gene matches. CDR1 and CDR2 from the germline V gene are SGHRS and YFSETQ. The CDR3 is made up of 16 amino acids. The chain's CDR3 is CASSGAGGLDTDTQYF. CDR3 DNA sequence: TGCGCCAGCAGCGGAGCGGGAGGGCTTGACACAGATACGCAGTATTTT.

This rearrangement joins TRBV28 to TRBJ2-3; a possible D gene is TRBD1 (6 bases). Germline values: CDR1 MDHEN, CDR2 SYDVKM. V lost 5 bases to trimming and J lost 4 bases, with 13 bases between them. CDR3 length: 14 residues. The CDR3: CASSQQQGSDTQYF. The CDR3 DNA follows: TGTGCCAGCAGTCAACAACAGGGCTCAGATACGCAGTATTTT. Full variable domain (outside the CDR3, taken from reference TRBV28 and TRBJ2-3): DVKVTQSSRYLVKRTGEKVFLECVQDMDHENMFWYRQDPGLGLRLIYFSYDVKMKEKGDIPEGYSVSREKKERFSLILESASTNQTSMYLCASSQQQGSDTQYFGPGTRLTVL.

The table lists this clone with a count of one. This CDR3 is CASSESSYEQYF. DNA of the CDR3: TGCGCCAGCAGTGAGTCCAGCTACGAGCAGTACTTC. The chain joins TRBV10-1 to TRBJ2-7; unclear D gene. Germline V lookup: CDR1 WNHNN, CDR2 SYGVQD (reference sequence). Trimming removed 0 bases at V and 3 bases at J, with 3 bases between. This CDR3 has 12 residues.

In its sample, this clone was seen a few times. This sample also contains other DNA sequences that code for the same CDR3. This chain joins TRBV7-9 and TRBJ2-7, with 8 bases matching TRBD2. V gave up 5 bases and J gave up 3 bases; unmatched junction bases: 3. The germline CDR1 and CDR2 sequences are SEHNR and FQNEAQ (reference sequence). The CDR3 sequence is 13 residues long. The CDR3 loop reads CASSRSGSYEQYF. The CDR3 coding sequence is TGTGCCAGCAGCCGAAGCGGGAGCTACGAGCAGTACTTC.

With respect to this clone: The identical CDR3 is also encoded by other nucleotide sequences in the sample. The chain has TRBV3-1 (or the pseudogene TRBV3-2) and TRBJ1-4, with a possible D match to TRBD1 (6 bases). V lost 3 bases to trimming and J lost 8 bases, with 10 bases between them. Germline lookup yields CDR1 LGHDT and CDR2 YNNKEL (reference sequence). This CDR3 is built from 13 residues. The CDR3 reads CASSQGASEKLFF. The CDR3 coding sequence is TGTGCCAGCAGCCAGGGGGCGTCGGAAAAACTGTTTTTT.

This clone was counted a few times. V and J are TRBV15 and TRBJ2-3; tentatively, D is TRBD2 (5 bases). V was shortened by 0 bases and J by 4 bases, with 8 bases between the two germline ends. The CDR3 totals 14 residues. Germline V gene data show CDR1 as LNHNV and CDR2 as YYDKDF (reference sequence). In nucleotides, the CDR3 is TGTGCCACCAGCAGAGATAGTAGCGCAGATACGCAGTATTTT. Protein product: CATSRDSSADTQYF.

The rearrangement links TRBV5-6 to TRBJ1-4, with 8 positions matching TRBD1. Germline V CDR1 and CDR2: SGHDT, YYEEEE. The CDR3 is 15 residues long. The V segment lost 4 bases and the J segment 4 bases; nucleotides outside the gene matches: 6. The CDR3 protein is CASSGSGQVNEKLFF. CDR3 nucleotide sequence: TGTGCCAGCAGCGGATCGGGACAGGTTAATGAAAAACTGTTTTTT.

V is TRBV2 and J is TRBJ2-3; D might be TRBD2 (6 bases). V gave up 7 bases and J gave up 0 bases, with 8 bases separating them. The CDR3 covers 13 residues. The germline V gene has CDR1 SNHLY and CDR2 FYNNEI. CDR3 region: CASMAGSTDTQYF. CDR3 nucleotide sequence: TGTGCCAGCATGGCGGGAAGCACAGATACGCAGTATTTT.

The chain combines TRBV10-1 with TRBJ2-5, with 9 positions matching TRBD2. The CDR3 runs 14 residues. Germline CDR1 WNHNN, CDR2 SYGVQD (reference sequence). V dropped 3 bases and J dropped 8; count of bases not matched to a gene: 7. CDR3 nucleotide sequence: TGCGCCAGCAGTGAATCTAGCGGGGCAATCACCCAGTACTTC. Translating it yields CASSESSGAITQYF.

This clone came up once. The chain employs TRBV7-9 and TRBJ1-3; 7 bases are shared with TRBD1. Unmatched junction bases numbered 11, after V lost 8 bases and J lost 4 bases. The CDR3 is 15 amino acids. Germline assignment: CDR1 SEHNR and CDR2 FQNEAQ (reference sequence). CDR3 amino acids: CASGMQGERGNTIYF. CDR3 bases: TGTGCCAGCGGGATGCAGGGGGAGCGGGGAAACACCATATATTTT.

The V gene is TRBV18, the J gene TRBJ1-3; 8 bases agree with TRBD1. CDR1 is KGHSH, CDR2 LQKENI, per germline. This CDR3 is built from 15 residues. Germline trimming cut 3 bases from V and 2 bases from J; bases unmatched to any gene: 3. This chain's CDR3 is CASSPLDRAGNTIYF. The CDR3 DNA follows: TGTGCCAGCTCACCCTTGGACAGGGCTGGAAACACCATATATTTT.

The chain couples TRBV9 to TRBJ1-2; 9 bases align to TRBD1. Germline CDR1 is SGDLS and CDR2 is YYNGEE. This CDR3 comprises 18 residues. After removal of 1 base from V and 8 bases from J, the junction contained 18 bases not matched to a gene. CDR3 nucleotide sequence: TGTGCCAGCAGCGTAACTCCCGGGGCCTCAGGACAGGGGCTGGGCTACACCTTC. Encoded protein: CASSVTPGASGQGLGYTF.

The gene calls are TRBV28 and TRBJ1-2, with unresolved D. Germline V gives CDR1 MDHEN, CDR2 SYDVKM. This CDR3 has 15 amino acids. V gave up 5 bases and J gave up 4 bases, with 17 bases separating them. The CDR3, as DNA: TGTGCCAGCAGTCCGCCCGGTACTGGTGGCTATGGCTACACCTTC. Translating it yields CASSPPGTGGYGYTF.

This sequence joins TRBV28 and TRBJ2-7, with 8 positions matching TRBD1. The trim removed 11 bases at V and 9 bases at J, leaving 15 bases unmatched. Germline CDR1 and CDR2: MDHEN and SYDVKM. The CDR3 is 13 residues long. The CDR3 nucleotides read TGTGCCGTACAGGGGGGACATTTCCTTTCGCAGTACTTC. It specifies CAVQGGHFLSQYF.

The chain has TRBV19 and TRBJ1-1; D remains unclear. CDR3 size: 13 residues. V was pared by 5 bases and J by 0 bases, with 7 bases between. In germline, CDR1 is LNHDA, CDR2 SQIVND (reference sequence). The CDR3 spells CASSVNMNTEAFF. In DNA, the CDR3 is TGTGCCAGTAGTGTCAACATGAACACTGAAGCTTTCTTT.

This clone was picked up a small number of times. This chain joins TRBV6-2 or TRBV6-3 and TRBJ1-2; tentative D call: TRBD1 (5 bases). The V and J ends lost 6 bases and 5 bases respectively, with 16 bases between them. This CDR3 spans 14 amino acids. The germline V gene has CDR1 MNHEY and CDR2 SVGEGT. The CDR3 DNA follows: TGTGCCAGCAGCCTAGGGACTACAAGATATGGCTACACCTTC. Amino acids: CASSLGTTRYGYTF.

The chain joins TRBV10-3 to TRBJ1-1; tentative D call: TRBD1 (6 bases). Trimming left V 0 bases short and J 4 bases short, with 9 bases between. Germline values: CDR1 ENHRY, CDR2 SYGVKD. There are 14 residues in the CDR3. For the CDR3, the DNA is TGTGCCATCAGTGAGTCGAGGGGGGGCACTGAAGCTTTCTTT. It is translated as CAISESRGGTEAFF.

This clone was seen only once. The chain uses TRBV28 and TRBJ2-5; perhaps TRBD1 as D (6 bases). The CDR3 totals 14 residues. Germline V lookup: CDR1 MDHEN, CDR2 SYDVKM. Trimming stripped 6 bases from V and 5 bases from J, with 16 bases between. Here the CDR3 reads CASSRSRGRETQYF. CDR3 nucleotides: TGTGCCAGCAGCCGAAGCAGGGGCCGGGAGACCCAGTACTTC.